A single sample gave rise to the 29 T cell receptor beta chains below, sequenced in a study of T cells after posttransplantation cyclophosphamide. Produced via immunoSEQ multiplex PCR; TCRdb's table is partial and in-frame only. Listed for the sample are some 37,000 clones, none seen a single time. Material for sequencing was PBMCs. All receptors come from a girl aged 5-17 years in good health, CMV-negative, and a related stem cell transplant donor.

This clone was counted many times. This chain links TRBV4-1 with TRBJ1-2, with TRBD1 matching over 9 bases. V shed 4 bases, J shed 4 bases, and the junction held 16 bases outside the gene matches. This CDR3 comprises 18 residues. Germline CDR1 and CDR2: MGHRA and YSYEKL. CDR3 in DNA: TGCGCCAGCAGCCCCAACTCACAGGGGGCGCGCCCAATCTATGGCTACACCTTC. Its protein product is CASSPNSQGARPIYGYTF.

The rearrangement uses TRBV5-4 and TRBJ1-3; D gene uncertain. Germline V gives CDR1 SGHNT, CDR2 YYREEE (reference sequence). V shed 0 bases and J shed 0 bases, with 7 bases lying between them. The CDR3 runs to 15 residues. DNA of the CDR3: TGTGCCAGCAGCTTGGCCGCAGGCTCTGGAAACACCATATATTTT. It encodes CASSLAAGSGNTIYF.

This chain's CDR3 is CAWATLRWDTIYF. CDR3 DNA: TGTGCCTGGGCAACCCTCAGGTGGGACACCATATATTTT. V is TRBV30 and J is TRBJ1-3; D is undetermined. The germline V gene encodes CDR1 GTSNPN and CDR2 SVGIG (reference sequence). This CDR3 region has 13 residues. Trimming took off 5 bases at V and 8 bases at J, with 16 bases between the two ends.

This clone has ten or more counts. This sequence joins TRBV28 and TRBJ1-5; D is unclear. V was cut by 1 base and J by 1 base, with 5 bases left in between. CDR1 is MDHEN and CDR2 is SYDVKM in the germline V gene. There are 14 residues in the CDR3. The CDR3 nucleotides are TGTGCCAGCAGTTTATATGGCAGCAATCAGCCCCAGCATTTT. It specifies CASSLYGSNQPQHF.

This clone has more than one count but fewer than ten. The chain carries TRBV28 and TRBJ2-5; D is possibly TRBD2 (6 bases). The germline V and J ends were trimmed by 5 bases and 1 base, with 14 bases remaining between them. The CDR3 length is 15 residues. CDR1 is MDHEN and CDR2 is SYDVKM in the germline V gene. The DNA of the CDR3 is TGTGCCAGCAGTCTCATTAGCGGTCTCCAAGAGACCCAGTACTTC. This encodes CASSLISGLQETQYF.

In this sample, this clone turned up many times. The chain couples TRBV6-6 to TRBJ2-6; the D gene is possibly TRBD1 (6 bases). V was pared by 2 bases and J by 2 bases, with 10 bases between. The V gene's germline CDR1 is MNHNY and CDR2 SVGAGI (reference sequence). This CDR3 is built from 16 residues. The CDR3 DNA sequence: TGTGCCAGCAGTTACGCCGAGGGGGCTGGGGCCAACGTCCTGACTTTC. This translates into CASSYAEGAGANVLTF.

This clone showed up many times. The chain has TRBV9 and TRBJ2-7; TRBD2 agrees at 8 bases. The CDR3 is 14 residues long. CDR1 and CDR2 from the germline V gene are SGDLS and YYNGEE. With 0 bases clipped from V and 5 bases from J, the junction kept 4 bases outside the gene matches. CDR3 sequence reads: CASSVGREADEQYF. CDR3 sequence (DNA): TGTGCCAGCAGCGTAGGGCGGGAGGCGGACGAGCAGTACTTC.

This clone has a handful of counts. This chain uses TRBV5-1 with TRBJ2-3; D unclear. This CDR3 has 12 residues. Germline V lookup: CDR1 SGHRS, CDR2 YFSETQ. V lost 6 bases and J lost 3, with 8 bases in between. The CDR3 loop reads CASKGETDTQYF. The CDR3 nucleotides are TGCGCCAGCAAAGGAGAGACAGATACGCAGTATTTT.

The V call is TRBV30, the J call TRBJ2-5; the match to TRBD2 covers 8 bases. The DNA end is a closer match to TRBJ2-7, so the J assignment may be wrong. The germline gives CDR1 GTSNPN, CDR2 SVGIG (reference sequence). This CDR3 region has 13 residues. CDR3 bases: TGTGCCTGGAGTGTAGCGGGAGCCTACGAGCAGTACTTC. Translated, it gives CAWSVAGAYEQYF.

With regard to this clone: The same CDR3 can be traced to other DNA sequences in this sample. The V call is TRBV13, the J call TRBJ2-6, with D maybe TRBD2 (6 bases). The V gene's germline CDR1 is PRHDT and CDR2 FYEKMQ (reference sequence). The CDR3 is 19 amino acids. V dropped 5 bases and J dropped 4 bases, with 24 bases sitting between them. The CDR3 protein is CASSDLLGAGLSGANVLTF. The CDR3 DNA follows: TGTGCCAGCAGCGACTTACTTGGTGCGGGGCTTTCCGGGGCCAACGTCCTGACTTTC.

This clone came up many times. A junction boundary mismatches the germline segment, possibly from a read error. The rearrangement links TRBV7-9 to TRBJ2-3; 9 bases are shared with TRBD1. The CDR3 consists of 15 residues. The germline V gene encodes CDR1 SEHNR and CDR2 FQNEAQ (reference sequence). This chain's CDR3 is CASSFPTGGTDTQYF. CDR3 sequence (DNA): TGTGCCAGCAGCTTCCCCACAGGGGGCACTGATACGCAGTATTTT.

This clone has at least ten counts. The chain combines TRBV6-5 with TRBJ1-1; 9 bases agree with TRBD1. V dropped 0 bases and J dropped 7; count of bases not matched to a gene: 3. CDR1 is MNHEY, CDR2 SVGAGI, per germline. This CDR3 is 14 amino acids long. The CDR3 DNA follows: TGTGCCAGCAGTTACTCTAGGACAGGGGTTGAAGCTTTCTTT. Translating it yields CASSYSRTGVEAFF.

By frequency in the sample, this clone is medium-sized. This chain uses TRBV6-4 with TRBJ2-3, with TRBD2 identical over 8 bases. CDR3 length: 15 residues. Germline assignment: CDR1 MRHNA and CDR2 SNTAGT. The J segment lost 1 base and the V segment lost 0 bases, leaving 0 bases of the junction unmatched. CDR3 region: CASSDSRGGTDTQYF. The CDR3 nucleotides read TGTGCCAGCAGTGACTCGCGGGGGGGCACAGATACGCAGTATTTT.

The J gene is TRBJ1-4, the V gene TRBV4-2; 9 nucleotides align to TRBD1. This CDR3 spans 15 amino acids. V trimming: 0 bases; J trimming: 8 bases; junction bases outside the gene matches: 4. CDR1 is LGHNA and CDR2 is YNFKEQ in the germline V gene. The CDR3 sequence is CASSQEGTGREKLFF. CDR3 nucleotide sequence: TGTGCCAGCAGCCAAGAAGGGACAGGGCGCGAAAAACTGTTTTTT.

This clone occurred many times. J is TRBJ1-1 and V is TRBV11-2; no firm D call. The CDR3 spans 16 residues. The V gene's germline CDR1 is SGHAT and CDR2 FQNNGV. V gave up 1 base and J gave up 3 bases, with 15 bases separating them. CDR3: CASSLARSGRDTEAFF. The CDR3 coding sequence is TGTGCCAGCAGCTTAGCCAGGTCGGGAAGGGACACTGAAGCTTTCTTT.

Many counts were recorded for this clone. The genes are TRBV19 and TRBJ2-7; tentatively, D is TRBD2 (5 bases). V lost 5 bases and J 1 base, leaving 12 bases between the germline ends. This CDR3 is built from 14 residues. Germline CDR1 is LNHDA and CDR2 is SQIVND (reference sequence). CDR3 loop: CASSESTISYEQYF. The CDR3 nucleotides are TGTGCCAGTAGTGAATCGACTATTTCCTACGAGCAGTACTTC. Full variable domain (outside the CDR3, taken from reference TRBV19 and TRBJ2-7): DGGITQSPKYLFRKEGQNVTLSCEQNLNHDAMYWYRQDPGQGLRLIYYSQIVNDFQKGDIAEGYSVSREKKESFPLTVTSAQKNPTAFYLCASSESTISYEQYFGPGTRLTVT.

At least ten counts were recorded for this clone. V gene TRBV28 combines with J gene TRBJ1-1; the match to TRBD1 covers 7 bases. The junction had 2 bases not matched to a gene; V was cut back by 3 bases and J by 1 base. The CDR3 consists of 14 residues. Looked up from germline, CDR1 is MDHEN and CDR2 is SYDVKM. The CDR3 protein is CASSFRTGNTEAFF. The CDR3 DNA is TGTGCCAGCAGTTTTCGGACAGGGAACACTGAAGCTTTCTTT.

This clone has at least ten counts. The J gene is TRBJ1-1, the V gene TRBV7-3; D remains unclear. V was shortened by 0 bases and J by 3 bases, with 8 bases between the two germline ends. CDR1 and CDR2 from the germline V gene are SGHTA and FQGTGA. The CDR3 totals 14 residues. The CDR3 reads CASSLTRGHTEAFF. DNA of the CDR3: TGTGCCAGCAGCTTAACACGCGGGCACACTGAAGCTTTCTTT.

The V call is TRBV27, the J call TRBJ2-3; TRBD1 might be the D (5 bases). This CDR3 comprises 16 residues. Germline V gene lookup returns CDR1 MNHEY and CDR2 SMNVEV (reference sequence). Trimming took 0 bases from V and 3 from J, leaving 13 bases between them. The CDR3 DNA is TGTGCCAGCAGTTTATCGTTGTGGCAGGGTACAGATACGCAGTATTTT. Protein product: CASSLSLWQGTDTQYF.

This clone was detected ten times or more. V is TRBV29-1 and J is TRBJ2-2; D gene unclear. From germline, CDR1 is SQVTM and CDR2 ANQGSEA. CDR3 length equals 12 residues. Between the trimmed V and J ends, which lost 6 bases and 4 bases, there was a span of 9 bases. In DNA, the CDR3 is TGCAGCGTCCCTAGTCGCACCGGGGAGCTGTTTTTT. Translating it yields CSVPSRTGELFF.

This clone has at least ten counts. The genes are TRBV18 and TRBJ2-7, with 13 positions matching TRBD2. Germline V lookup: CDR1 KGHSH, CDR2 LQKENI. Germline trimming cut 3 bases from V and 4 bases from J; bases unmatched to any gene: 3. This CDR3 has 15 residues. CDR3 loop: CASSPTSGGSYEQYF. CDR3 DNA sequence: TGTGCCAGCTCACCGACTAGCGGGGGGTCGTACGAGCAGTACTTC. Full variable domain (missing parts from reference TRBV18 and TRBJ2-7): NAGVMQNPRHLVRRRGQEARLRCSPMKGHSHVYWYRQLPEEGLKFMVYLQKENIIDESGMPKERFSAEFPKEGPSILRIQQVVRGDSAAYFCASSPTSGGSYEQYFGPGTRLTVT.

This clone was seen only a few times. CDR3 bases: TGTGCCAGCCAAACGAAAACAGGGGCTTACTATGGCTACACCTTC. Translated, it gives CASQTKTGAYYGYTF. This chain uses TRBV6-5 with TRBJ1-2, with 7 bases matching TRBD1. The ends lost 8 bases at V and 3 bases at J; junction bases unmatched: 12. The germline gives CDR1 MNHEY, CDR2 SVGAGI. This CDR3 contains 15 residues.

This clone occurred many times. The chain uses TRBV19 and TRBJ2-7; no definite D call. Germline assignment: CDR1 LNHDA and CDR2 SQIVND (reference sequence). This CDR3 is built from 13 residues. The ends were cut back, 5 bases at V and 0 bases at J, with 8 bases in the middle. The CDR3 DNA is TGTGCCAGTAGTTACTCGAACTCCTACGAGCAGTACTTC. It specifies CASSYSNSYEQYF.

This clone was seen repeatedly, ten times or more. The chain recombines TRBV9 with TRBJ1-1, with unresolved D. Per germline, CDR1 SGDLS and CDR2 YYNGEE. Deletions cut 2 bases from V and 7 bases from J, with 18 bases between. This CDR3 spans 15 amino acids. DNA of the CDR3: TGTGCCAGCAGCGTGGATTATGGTAGCGAGAATGAAGCTTTCTTT. Translating it yields CASSVDYGSENEAFF.

This clone was observed a few times. The chain links TRBV21-1 to TRBJ2-5; the table assigns TRBD1, which was not confirmed against the DNA. TRBV21-1 constitutes a pseudogene. The CDR3 extends over 12 amino acids. CDR3 sequence reads: CASSTNRETQYF. The CDR3 region has the DNA TGTGCCAGCAGCACTAACAGGGAGACCCAGTACTTC.

The chain couples TRBV4-1 to TRBJ2-3, with a weak D call TRBD1 (6 bases). Trimming took off 1 base at V and 1 base at J, with 9 bases between the two ends. Germline V CDR1 and CDR2: MGHRA, YSYEKL. The CDR3 length is 15 residues. CDR3 region: CASSQGSGGTDTQYF. The DNA for the CDR3 is TGCGCCAGCAGCCAAGGGTCAGGGGGCACAGATACGCAGTATTTT.

The chain links TRBV5-1 to TRBJ2-1; 9 nucleotides match TRBD2. Per germline, CDR1 SGHRS and CDR2 YFSETQ. CDR3 length: 15 residues. Trimming cost V 0 bases and J 5 bases; bases outside gene matches: 3. CDR3 loop: CASSLGLAGNNEQFF. The CDR3 DNA sequence: TGCGCCAGCAGCTTGGGGCTAGCGGGGAACAATGAGCAGTTCTTC.

The chain carries TRBV9 and TRBJ2-5, with 14 bases aligning to TRBD2. J was trimmed by 5 bases and V by 4 bases; bases with no gene match: 4. The CDR3 is 15 amino acids. Looked up from germline, CDR1 is SGDLS and CDR2 is YYNGEE. CDR3 sequence: CASSIGTSGSETQYF. CDR3 sequence (DNA): TGTGCCAGCAGCATAGGGACTAGCGGGAGTGAGACCCAGTACTTC.

The genes are TRBV29-1 and TRBJ2-7; D may be TRBD2 (6 bases). In germline, CDR1 is SQVTM, CDR2 ANQGSEA. V was trimmed by 4 bases and J by 3 bases, leaving 10 bases between them. CDR3 length: 12 residues. CDR3 region: CSVGMGGYEQYF. DNA of the CDR3: TGCAGCGTTGGAATGGGGGGCTACGAGCAGTACTTC.